This T cell receptor beta chain emerged from a study of T cells in Graves' hyperthyroidism and ophthalmopathy. RNA transcripts yielded amplified TCR beta CDR3 regions. A first-round RT-PCR of the TCR CDR3 used the HTBI primer set. TCRdb reprocessed the multiplex PCR reads with MiXCR, giving one entry per CDR3 protein. The data show around 440,000 distinct CDR3 sequences, with less than 20% seen just once and less than 15% held by the top ten. Germline V gives CDR1 LGHDT, CDR2 YNNKEL (reference sequence). J lost 0 bases, V lost 1 base, and 5 bases had no gene match. The CDR3 has 17 amino acids. The diagnostic basis comprised clinical symptoms, serum thyroxine and TRAb, thyroid ultrasound and orbital computed tomography.

The receptor's source is a woman aged 18-29 years with Graves' hyperthyroidism. The chain couples TRBV3-1 to TRBJ2-3; the match to TRBD2 covers 9 bases. The source material was blood. The chain's CDR3 is CASSQVSAGGSTDTQYF. CDR3 DNA sequence: TGTGCCAGCAGCCAAGTTTCGGCGGGAGGGAGCACAGATACGCAGTATTTT.